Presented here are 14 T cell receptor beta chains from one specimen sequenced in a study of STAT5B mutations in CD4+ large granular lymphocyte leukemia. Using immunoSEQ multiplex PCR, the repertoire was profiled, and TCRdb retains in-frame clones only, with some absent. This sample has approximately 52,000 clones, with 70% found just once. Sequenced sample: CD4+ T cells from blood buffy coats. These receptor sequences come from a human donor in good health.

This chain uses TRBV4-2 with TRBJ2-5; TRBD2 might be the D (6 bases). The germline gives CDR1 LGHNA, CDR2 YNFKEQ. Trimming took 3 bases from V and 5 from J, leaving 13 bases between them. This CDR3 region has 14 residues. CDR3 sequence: CASSQEGISETQYF. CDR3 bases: TGTGCCAGCAGCCAGGAGGGGATTTCGGAGACCCAGTACTTC.

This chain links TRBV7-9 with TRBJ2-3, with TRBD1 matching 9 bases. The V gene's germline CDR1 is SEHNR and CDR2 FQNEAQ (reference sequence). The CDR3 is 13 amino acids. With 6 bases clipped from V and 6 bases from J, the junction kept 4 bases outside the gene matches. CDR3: CASRSTGGDTQYF. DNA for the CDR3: TGTGCCAGCAGGTCGACAGGGGGGGATACGCAGTATTTT.

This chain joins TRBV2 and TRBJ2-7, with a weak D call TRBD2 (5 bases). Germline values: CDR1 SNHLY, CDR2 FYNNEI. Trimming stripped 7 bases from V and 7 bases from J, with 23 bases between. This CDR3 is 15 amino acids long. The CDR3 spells CASTPLAAGGVEQYF. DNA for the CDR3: TGTGCCAGCACCCCGTTGGCGGCGGGTGGGGTTGAGCAGTACTTC.

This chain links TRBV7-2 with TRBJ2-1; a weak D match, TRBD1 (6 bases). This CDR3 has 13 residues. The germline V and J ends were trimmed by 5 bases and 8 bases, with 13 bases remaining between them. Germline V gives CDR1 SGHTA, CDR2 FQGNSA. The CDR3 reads CASSPRQAYEQFF. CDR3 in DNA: TGTGCCAGCAGCCCAAGACAGGCCTATGAGCAGTTCTTC.

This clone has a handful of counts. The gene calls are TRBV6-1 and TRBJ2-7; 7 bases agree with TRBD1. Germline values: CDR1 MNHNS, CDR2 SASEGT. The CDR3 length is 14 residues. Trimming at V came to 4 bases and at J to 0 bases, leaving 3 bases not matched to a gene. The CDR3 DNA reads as TGTGCCAGCAGTGTGGGGACAGTCTCCTACGAGCAGTACGTC. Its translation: CASSVGTVSYEQYV.

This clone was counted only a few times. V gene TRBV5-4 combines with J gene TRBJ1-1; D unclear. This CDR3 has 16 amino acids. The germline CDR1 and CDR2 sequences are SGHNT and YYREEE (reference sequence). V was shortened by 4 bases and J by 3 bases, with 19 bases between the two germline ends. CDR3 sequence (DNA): TGTGCCAGCAGCCTCACGGGGAGGTCAAGGGACACTGAAGCTTTCTTT. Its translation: CASSLTGRSRDTEAFF. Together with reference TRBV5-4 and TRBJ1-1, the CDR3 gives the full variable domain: ETGVTQSPTHLIKTRGQQVTLRCSSQSGHNTVSWYQQALGQGPQFIFQYYREEENGRGNFPPRFSGLQFPNYSSELNVNALELDDSALYLCASSLTGRSRDTEAFFGQGTRLTVV.

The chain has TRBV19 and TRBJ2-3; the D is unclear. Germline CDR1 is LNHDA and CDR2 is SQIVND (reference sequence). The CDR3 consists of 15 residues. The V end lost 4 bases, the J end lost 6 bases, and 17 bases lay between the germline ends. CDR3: CASSTRAQRTDTQYF. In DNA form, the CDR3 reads TGTGCCAGTAGTACCCGGGCCCAAAGAACGGATACGCAGTATTTT.

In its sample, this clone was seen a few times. In DNA form, the CDR3 reads TGTGCCAGCAGCCCCCAGGGCAATCAGCCCCAGCATTTT. Its protein is CASSPQGNQPQHF. The chain carries TRBV6-6 and TRBJ1-5, with D uncertain. Trimming took 6 bases from V and 2 from J, leaving 8 bases between them. The germline gives CDR1 MNHNY, CDR2 SVGAGI (reference sequence). The CDR3 covers 13 residues.

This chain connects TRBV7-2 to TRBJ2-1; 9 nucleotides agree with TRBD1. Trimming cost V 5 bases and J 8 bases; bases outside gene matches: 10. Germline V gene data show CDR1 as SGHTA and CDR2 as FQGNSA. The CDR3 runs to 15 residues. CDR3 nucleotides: TGTGCCAGCAGCCCATGGACAGGGGTAAGGGATGAGCAGTTCTTC. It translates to CASSPWTGVRDEQFF.

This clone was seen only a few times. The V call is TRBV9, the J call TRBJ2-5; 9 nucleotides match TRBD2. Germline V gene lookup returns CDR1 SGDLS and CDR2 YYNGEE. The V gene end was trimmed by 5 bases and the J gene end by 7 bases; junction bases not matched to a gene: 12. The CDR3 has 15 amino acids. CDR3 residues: CASSGVAGGLGTQYF. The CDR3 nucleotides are TGTGCCAGCAGTGGAGTGGCGGGGGGGCTTGGGACCCAGTACTTC.

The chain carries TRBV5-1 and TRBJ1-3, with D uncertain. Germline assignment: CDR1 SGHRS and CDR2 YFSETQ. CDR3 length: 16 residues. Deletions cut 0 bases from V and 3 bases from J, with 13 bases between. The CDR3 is CASSLAGSAGGNTIYF. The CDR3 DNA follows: TGCGCCAGCAGCTTGGCCGGCAGTGCTGGTGGAAACACCATATATTTT.

Written as DNA, the CDR3 is TGTGCCAGCAGCCAAGATCTAGGTGGGGCAGGCGGGGAGCTGTTTTTT. It specifies CASSQDLGGAGGELFF. V and J are TRBV4-2 and TRBJ2-2; D might be TRBD1 (5 bases). The CDR3 totals 16 residues. Germline CDR1 and CDR2: LGHNA and YNFKEQ. V lost 0 bases and J 7 bases, leaving 15 bases between the germline ends.

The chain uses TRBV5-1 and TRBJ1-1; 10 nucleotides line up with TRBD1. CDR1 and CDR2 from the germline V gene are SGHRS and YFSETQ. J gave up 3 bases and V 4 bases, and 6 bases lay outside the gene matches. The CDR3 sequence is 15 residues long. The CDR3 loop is CASSPWTGGDTEAFF. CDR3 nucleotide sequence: TGCGCCAGCAGCCCCTGGACAGGGGGGGACACTGAAGCTTTCTTT.

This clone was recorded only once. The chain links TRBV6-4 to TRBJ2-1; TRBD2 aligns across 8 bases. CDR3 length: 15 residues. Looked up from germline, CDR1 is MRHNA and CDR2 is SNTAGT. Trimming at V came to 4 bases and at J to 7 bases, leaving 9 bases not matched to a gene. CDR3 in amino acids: CASSVNPAGVNEQFF. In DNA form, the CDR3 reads TGTGCCAGCAGTGTAAATCCAGCGGGGGTAAATGAGCAGTTCTTC.